Included here is one T cell receptor (beta chain) sequence, with context. Its antigen is undetermined. The data originate from a study of T cells after yellow fever vaccination. The study, taken as a whole, reports: FACS-sorted repertoires might harbor abundant contaminating clonotypes from the bulk population.

The germline V gene has CDR1 SEHNR and CDR2 FQNEAQ (reference sequence). The CDR3 totals 15 residues. The ends lost 5 bases at V and 5 bases at J; junction bases unmatched: 6. Template switching by 5'RACE produced TCR cDNA, adding a universal primer site and UMIs. TCRdb re-called the 5' RACE reads with MiXCR, one entry per CDR3 protein. The repertoire consists of roughly 300,000 distinct CDR3 sequences, with roughly 7% occurring once and the leading ten covering about a sixth. This receptor was obtained from a man younger than 35 who received the YFV17D yellow fever vaccine. The chain recombines TRBV7-9 with TRBJ2-3; 11 nucleotides align to TRBD1. This sample comprised PBMCs, obtained roughly 46 days after the first yellow fever vaccination. CDR3 sequence: CASSPRTGGVDTQYF. CDR3 sequence (DNA): TGTGCCAGCAGCCCTCGGACAGGGGGCGTAGATACGCAGTATTTT.